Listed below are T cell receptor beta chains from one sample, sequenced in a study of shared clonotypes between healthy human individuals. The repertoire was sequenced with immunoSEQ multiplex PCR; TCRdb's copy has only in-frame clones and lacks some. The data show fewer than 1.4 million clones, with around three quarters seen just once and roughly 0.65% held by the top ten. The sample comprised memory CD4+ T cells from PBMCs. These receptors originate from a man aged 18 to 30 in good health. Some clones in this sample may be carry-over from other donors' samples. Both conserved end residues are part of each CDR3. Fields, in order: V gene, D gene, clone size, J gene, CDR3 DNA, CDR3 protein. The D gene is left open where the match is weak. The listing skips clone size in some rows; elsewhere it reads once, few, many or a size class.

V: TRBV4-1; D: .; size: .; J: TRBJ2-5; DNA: TGCGCCAGCAGCCCCCTCGGTGGGGGGCGAGAGACCCAGTACTTC; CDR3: CASSPLGGGRETQYF
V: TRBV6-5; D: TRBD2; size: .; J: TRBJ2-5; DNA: TGTGCCAGCAGTTCCCCGGGAGGGGGGCCAGGGACCCAGTACTTC; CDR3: CASSSPGGGPGTQYF
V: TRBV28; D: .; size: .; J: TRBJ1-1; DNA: TGTGCCAGCAGGGGGGGGAGTTTTCCGGGCACTGAAGCTTTCTTT; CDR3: CASRGGSFPGTEAFF
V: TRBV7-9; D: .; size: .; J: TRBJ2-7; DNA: TGTGCCAGCAGCTCCCAGGGCCCCTACGAGCAGTACTTC; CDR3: CASSSQGPYEQYF
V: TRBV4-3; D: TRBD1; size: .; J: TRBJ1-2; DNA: TGCGCCAGCAGCCACCCAGGGGGCGGGTATGGCTACACCTTC; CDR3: CASSHPGGGYGYTF
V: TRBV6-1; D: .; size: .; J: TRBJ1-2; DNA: TGTGCCAGCAGTGAAGGTACCGGAGTCTATGGCTACACCTTC; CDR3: CASSEGTGVYGYTF
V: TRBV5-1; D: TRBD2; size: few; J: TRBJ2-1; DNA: TGCGCCAGCAGCTTGGTTGCTAGCGGGAGAGGCTACAATGAGCAGTTCTTC; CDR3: CASSLVASGRGYNEQFF
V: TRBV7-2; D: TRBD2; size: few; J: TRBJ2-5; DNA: TGTGCCAGCAGCTCTAGCGGGAGGGCAGAGACCCAGTACTTC; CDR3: CASSSSGRAETQYF
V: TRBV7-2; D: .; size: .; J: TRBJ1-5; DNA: TGTGCCAGCAGCCTCCGGGGGAATCAGCCCCAGCATTTT; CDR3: CASSLRGNQPQHF
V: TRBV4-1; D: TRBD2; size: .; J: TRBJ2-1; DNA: TGCGCCAGCAGCCGCGTCCAGGCTAGCGGGAGGGCCGGGGAGCAGTTCTTC; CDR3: CASSRVQASGRAGEQFF
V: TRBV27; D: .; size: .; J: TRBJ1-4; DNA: TGTGCCAGCCAGAACTCAGGGGTAGGCGAAAAACTGTTTTTT; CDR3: CASQNSGVGEKLFF
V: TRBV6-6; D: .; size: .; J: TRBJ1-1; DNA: TGTGCCAGCAGTTCGTCTCCGAAAGCTTTCTTT; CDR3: CASSSSPKAFF
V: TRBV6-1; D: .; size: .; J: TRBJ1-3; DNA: TGTGCCAGCAGTGAAGCAACCGGGGGGGACACCATATATTTT; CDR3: CASSEATGGDTIYF
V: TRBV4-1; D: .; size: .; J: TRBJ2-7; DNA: TGCGCCAGCAGCCACCCGGTGGGCGGCTCCTACGAGCAGTACTTC; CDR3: CASSHPVGGSYEQYF
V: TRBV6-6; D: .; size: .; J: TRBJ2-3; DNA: TGTGCCAGCAGTTACGGCTGGACGGCTAGCACAGATACGCAGTATTTT; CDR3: CASSYGWTASTDTQYF
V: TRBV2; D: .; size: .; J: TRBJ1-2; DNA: TGTGCCAGCAGTGAATTTTTCCTCGACAGAAACTATGGCTACACCTTC; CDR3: CASSEFFLDRNYGYTF
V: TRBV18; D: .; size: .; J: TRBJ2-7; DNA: TGTGCCAGCTCACCCGCCGTTTGGGAGCAGTACTTC; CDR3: CASSPAVWEQYF
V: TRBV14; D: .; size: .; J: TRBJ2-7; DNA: TGTGCCAGCAGCCCTCTCACGACGACCAGGACCTACGAGCAGTACTTC; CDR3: CASSPLTTTRTYEQYF
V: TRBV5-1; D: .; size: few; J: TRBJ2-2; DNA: TGCGCCAGCAGCTTGGTGTCAGGATTTGGAAAACCCTCGAACACCGGGGAGCTGTTTTTT; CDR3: CASSLVSGFGKPSNTGELFF
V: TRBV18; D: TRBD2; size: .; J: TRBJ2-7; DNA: TGTGCCAGCTCACTAGCGGGAGGGCCTTACGAGCAGTACTTC; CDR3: CASSLAGGPYEQYF
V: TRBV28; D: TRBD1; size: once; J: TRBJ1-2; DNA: TGTGCCAGCAGTCTTACAGGGGAGGGTGGCTACACCTTC; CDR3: CASSLTGEGGYTF
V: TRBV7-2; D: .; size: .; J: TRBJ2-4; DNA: TGTGCCAGCAGTTCGGGTTCCAGCGGTGTCATTCAGTACTTC; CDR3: CASSSGSSGVIQYF
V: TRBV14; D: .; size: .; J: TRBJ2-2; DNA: TGTGCCAGCAGCCCGAGGACACTGGAAGGGTCCAACACCGGGGAGCTGTTTTTT; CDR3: CASSPRTLEGSNTGELFF
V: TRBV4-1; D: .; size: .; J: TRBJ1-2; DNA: TGCGCCAGCAGCCAGTGGCAGAGCCACCGCAGCGGATATGGCTACACCTTC; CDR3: CASSQWQSHRSGYGYTF
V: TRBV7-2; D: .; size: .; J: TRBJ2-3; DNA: TGTGCCAGCAGCTTAGGGCAGTACACAGATACGCAGTATTTT; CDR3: CASSLGQYTDTQYF
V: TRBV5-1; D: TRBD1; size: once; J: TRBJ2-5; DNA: TGCGCCAGCAGCTTCTCTTCGACAGGGCGGCAAGAGACCCAGTACTTC; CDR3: CASSFSSTGRQETQYF
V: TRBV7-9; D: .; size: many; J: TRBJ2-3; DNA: TGTGCCAGCAGCTTCACAGATACGCAGTATTTT; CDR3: CASSFTDTQYF
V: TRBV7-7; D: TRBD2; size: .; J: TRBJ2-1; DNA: TGTGCCAGCAGCAGCGGGACTATTAGCGGTGAGCAGTTCTTC; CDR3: CASSSGTISGEQFF